The 14 T cell receptor beta chains reported below all come from one sample, sequenced in a study of T-cell reconstitution after alpha-beta-depleted transplantation in children. Researchers prepared the TCRbeta library using unique molecular identifiers, the study reports. TCRdb fed the PCR reads into MiXCR, producing one record per CDR3 protein. The sample contains over 70,000 distinct CDR3 sequences, more than 10% of which appear only once. Source: PBMCs from the stem cell graft donor, taken from the stem cell graft. Receptor source: a human donor who donated a stem cell graft to a child with inherited bone marrow failure.

This clonotype appeared many times. V usage is TRBV12-3 or TRBV12-4 and J usage is TRBJ2-1, with D uncertain. The CDR3 has 12 amino acids. Trimming left V 7 bases short and J 3 bases short, with 7 bases between. The CDR3 DNA sequence: TGTGCCAGCATGGCTGACTACAATGAGCAGTTCTTC. This gives the protein CASMADYNEQFF.

The sample holds many counts of this clonotype. The gene calls are TRBV12-3 or TRBV12-4 and TRBJ1-1; 9 nucleotides match TRBD1. The CDR3 spans 13 residues. The V gene end was trimmed by 5 bases and the J gene end by 5 bases; junction bases not matched to a gene: 3. The CDR3 sequence: CASSKDRGTEAFF. The CDR3 DNA sequence: TGTGCCAGCAGTAAGGACAGGGGTACTGAAGCTTTCTTT.

This clonotype was counted many times. The V gene is TRBV15, the J gene TRBJ2-1; D is unresolved. V was cut by 1 base and J by 7 bases, with 2 bases left in between. CDR3 length equals 11 residues. Germline V CDR1 and CDR2: LNHNV, YYDKDF (reference sequence). In nucleotides, the CDR3 is TGTGCCACCAGCAGAGGGAATGAGCAGTTCTTC. This sequence encodes CATSRGNEQFF.

The chain recombines TRBV7-6 with TRBJ2-1; TRBD1 aligns across 7 bases. Germline V gene data show CDR1 as SGHVS and CDR2 as FNYEAQ. The CDR3 is made up of 17 amino acids. The J segment lost 7 bases and the V segment lost 6 bases, leaving 18 bases of the junction unmatched. CDR3 region: CASSFTTGTDRGNEQFF. CDR3 coding DNA: TGTGCCAGCAGTTTTACCACCGGGACAGATCGAGGGAATGAGCAGTTCTTC.

This clonotype showed up many times. This chain links TRBV20-1 with TRBJ2-7; 10 bases are a match to TRBD1. Germline V gene sequence: CDR1 DFQATT, CDR2 SNEGSKA (reference sequence). This CDR3 spans 12 amino acids. Losses at the gene ends were 6 bases for V and 9 bases for J; bases not matched to a gene: 8. CDR3 sequence (DNA): TGCAGTGCCGGGGACAGGGGAGAAGTGCAGTACTTC. It translates to CSAGDRGEVQYF.

For the CDR3, the DNA is TGTGCCATCAGTGGTGGTAGCGGGGGAACTAACTATGGCTACACCTTC. Amino acid sequence: CAISGGSGGTNYGYTF. The chain combines TRBV10-3 with TRBJ1-2, with D tentatively TRBD1 (5 bases). CDR3 length: 16 residues. The germline gives CDR1 ENHRY, CDR2 SYGVKD. Trimming stripped 4 bases from V and 0 bases from J, with 15 bases between.

This clonotype was seen ten or more times. The chain links TRBV18 to TRBJ2-7; the D is unclear. This CDR3 spans 13 amino acids. V was clipped by 3 bases and J by 1 base, with 7 bases between them. From germline, CDR1 is KGHSH and CDR2 LQKENI. The CDR3 is CASSPSASYEQYF. CDR3 DNA sequence: TGTGCCAGCTCACCCTCAGCTTCCTACGAGCAGTACTTC.

This clonotype was seen ten or more times. The chain recombines TRBV3-1 with TRBJ2-5; 10 bases align to TRBD2. CDR1 and CDR2 from the germline V gene are LGHDT and YNNKEL (reference sequence). The trim removed 5 bases at V and 0 bases at J, leaving 6 bases unmatched. This CDR3 contains 16 residues. The CDR3 here is CASSSRTSGDQETQYF. The CDR3 bases are TGTGCCAGCAGCTCACGGACTAGCGGAGACCAAGAGACCCAGTACTTC.

In regard to this clonotype: A much larger clone sits a single nucleotide away, making a read error possible. V usage is TRBV7-2 and J usage is TRBJ2-7; 10 positions agree with TRBD1. The CDR3 has 12 amino acids. The germline CDR1 and CDR2 sequences are SGHTA and FQGNSA. V lost 5 bases to trimming and J lost 9 bases; unmatched junction nucleotides: 4. The CDR3 loop is CASSIGQGGQYF. The CDR3 bases are TGTGCCAGCAGCATTGGACAGGGGGGGCAGTACTTC.

The chain has TRBV29-1 and TRBJ1-1; TRBD1 is a possible D gene (6 bases). CDR1 is SQVTM and CDR2 is ANQGSEA in the germline V gene. The CDR3 is 12 amino acids. The germline V and J ends were trimmed by 7 bases and 1 base, with 10 bases remaining between them. In DNA form, the CDR3 reads TGCAGCGCTGGACAGCGGAACACTGAAGCTTTCTTT. Amino acid sequence: CSAGQRNTEAFF. Together with reference TRBV29-1 and TRBJ1-1, the CDR3 gives the full variable domain: SAVISQKPSRDICQRGTSLTIQCQVDSQVTMMFWYRQQPGQSLTLIATANQGSEATYESGFVIDKFPISRPNLTFSTLTVSNMSPEDSSIYLCSAGQRNTEAFFGQGTRLTVV.

The sample holds many counts of this clonotype. The CDR3: CASSLVIGSGGPGTQYF. The CDR3 DNA sequence: TGTGCCAGCAGCTTAGTTATCGGAAGCGGGGGGCCGGGTACGCAGTATTTT. The chain carries TRBV7-2 and TRBJ2-3, with TRBD2 matching over 9 bases. Germline CDR1 is SGHTA and CDR2 is FQGNSA. Trimming at V came to 1 base and at J to 8 bases, leaving 13 bases not matched to a gene. The CDR3 totals 17 residues.

This clonotype came up many times. The rearrangement uses TRBV28 and TRBJ1-1, with D unclear. The length of the CDR3 is 14 residues. Trimming took off 6 bases at V and 2 bases at J, with 13 bases between the two ends. Germline V gene sequence: CDR1 MDHEN, CDR2 SYDVKM. The CDR3 coding sequence is TGTGCCAGCAGCTCGACAAGTACCAACACTGAAGCTTTCTTT. Translating it yields CASSSTSTNTEAFF.

This clonotype was detected many times. This sequence joins TRBV6-5 and TRBJ2-7; no firm D call. Germline assignment: CDR1 MNHEY and CDR2 SVGAGI. The V gene lost 2 bases and the J gene lost 5 bases, with 13 bases spanning the gap. The CDR3 consists of 14 residues. CDR3 amino acids: CASSYDAWANEQYF. CDR3 nucleotide sequence: TGTGCCAGCAGTTACGACGCCTGGGCCAACGAGCAGTACTTC.

This clonotype was counted many times. The V gene is TRBV10-3, the J gene TRBJ1-5; a possible D gene is TRBD1 (5 bases). Germline V gene lookup returns CDR1 ENHRY and CDR2 SYGVKD. CDR3 length: 15 amino acids. The V gene lost 5 bases and the J gene lost 3 bases, with 14 bases spanning the gap. CDR3 amino acids: CAISSSTDPNQPQHF. CDR3 in DNA: TGTGCCATCAGTTCCTCGACAGACCCCAATCAGCCCCAGCATTTT.